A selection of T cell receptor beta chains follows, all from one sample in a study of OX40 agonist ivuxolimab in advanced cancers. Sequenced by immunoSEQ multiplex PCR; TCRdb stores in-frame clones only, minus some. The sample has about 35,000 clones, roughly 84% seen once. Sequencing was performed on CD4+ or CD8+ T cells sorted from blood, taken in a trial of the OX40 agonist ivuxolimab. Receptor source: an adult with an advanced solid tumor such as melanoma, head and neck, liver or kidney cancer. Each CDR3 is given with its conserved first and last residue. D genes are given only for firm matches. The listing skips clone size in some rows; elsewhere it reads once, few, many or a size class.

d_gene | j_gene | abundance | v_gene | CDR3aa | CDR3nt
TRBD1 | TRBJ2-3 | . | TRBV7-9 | CASSLIIAGGADTQYF | TGTGCCAGCAGCTTAATTATTGCAGGGGGCGCAGATACGCAGTATTTT
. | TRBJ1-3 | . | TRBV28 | CASSPNGYSGNTIYF | TGTGCCAGCAGTCCGAACGGTTACTCTGGAAACACCATATATTTT
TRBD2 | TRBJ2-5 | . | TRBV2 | CASRRLAGGGRETQYF | TGTGCCAGCAGGAGACTAGCGGGAGGGGGACGGGAGACCCAGTACTTC
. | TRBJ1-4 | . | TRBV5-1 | CASSLRLAGTGNEKLFF | TGCGCCAGCAGTCTTCGGCTAGCCGGGACGGGGAATGAAAAACTGTTTTTT
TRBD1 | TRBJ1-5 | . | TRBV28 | CASSLLLRGQGIGQPQHF | TGTGCCAGCAGTTTACTTTTGCGGGGACAGGGGATAGGACAGCCCCAGCATTTT
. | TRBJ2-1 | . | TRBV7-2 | CASSLGQGGYNEQFF | TGTGCCAGCAGCTTAGGCCAAGGCGGCTACAATGAGCAGTTCTTC
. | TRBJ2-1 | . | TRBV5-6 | CASSLAVGDYGSSNEQFF | TGTGCCAGCAGCTTGGCAGTGGGAGATTATGGGTCCAGCAATGAGCAGTTCTTC
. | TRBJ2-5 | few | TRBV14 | CASSQGSRGTLQETQYF | TGTGCCAGCAGCCAAGGAAGTAGAGGGACCCTCCAAGAGACCCAGTACTTC
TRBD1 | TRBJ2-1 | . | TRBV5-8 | CASSVAGGRDEQFF | TGTGCCAGCAGCGTAGCAGGGGGCAGGGATGAGCAGTTCTTC
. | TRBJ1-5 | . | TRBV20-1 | CSATGEGPQHF | TGCAGTGCTACTGGTGAGGGGCCCCAGCATTTT
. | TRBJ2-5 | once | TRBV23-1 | CASSQPGKETQYF | TGCGCCAGCAGTCAACCTGGTAAAGAGACCCAGTACTTC
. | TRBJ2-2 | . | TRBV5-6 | CASSPLEGRGTGELFF | TGTGCCAGCAGCCCCCTGGAGGGGCGAGGCACCGGGGAGCTGTTTTTT
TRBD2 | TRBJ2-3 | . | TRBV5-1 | CASSFLPSGGNTDTQYF | TGCGCCAGCAGCTTCCTCCCTAGCGGGGGGAACACAGATACGCAGTATTTT
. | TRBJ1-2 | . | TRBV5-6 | CASSLAADYGYTF | TGTGCCAGCAGCTTGGCCGCAGACTATGGCTACACCTTC
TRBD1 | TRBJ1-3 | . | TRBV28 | CASEGQAGNTIYF | TGTGCCAGCGAGGGACAGGCTGGAAACACCATATATTTT
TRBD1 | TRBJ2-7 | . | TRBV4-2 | CASSPGQGSYEQYF | TGTGCCAGCAGCCCGGGACAGGGGTCCTACGAGCAGTACTTC
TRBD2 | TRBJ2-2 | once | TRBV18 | CASPRIAGPNTGELFF | TGTGCCAGCCCCCGCATAGCGGGACCGAACACCGGGGAGCTGTTTTTT
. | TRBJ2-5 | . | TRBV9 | CASSVGGLSETQYF | TGTGCCAGCAGCGTAGGTGGTCTATCGGAGACCCAGTACTTC
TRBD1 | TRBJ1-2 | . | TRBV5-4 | CASGARDRSNYGYTF | TGTGCCAGCGGAGCCCGGGACAGATCTAACTATGGCTACACCTTC
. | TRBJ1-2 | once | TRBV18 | CASSPPGRNYGYTF | TGTGCCAGCTCACCACCGGGACGGAACTATGGCTACACCTTC
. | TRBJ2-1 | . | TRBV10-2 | CASSEQGQGNEQFF | TGCGCCAGCAGTGAACAGGGTCAGGGCAATGAGCAGTTCTTC
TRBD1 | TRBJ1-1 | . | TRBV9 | CASSVGGLGQADRAFF | TGTGCCAGCAGCGTAGGAGGTTTGGGACAGGCAGATCGAGCTTTCTTT
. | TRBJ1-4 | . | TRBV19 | CASSTEGGRNEKLFF | TGTGCCAGTAGTACCGAAGGAGGGCGAAATGAAAAACTGTTTTTT
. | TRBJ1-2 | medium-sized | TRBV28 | CASSSRSMGIGGYTF | TGTGCCAGCAGTTCACGGAGTATGGGTATCGGTGGCTACACCTTC
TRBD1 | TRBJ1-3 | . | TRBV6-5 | CATHTGALSGNTIYF | TGTGCCACCCATACAGGGGCCCTATCTGGAAACACCATATATTTT
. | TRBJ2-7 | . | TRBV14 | CASSQDVSYEQYF | TGTGCCAGCAGCCAAGACGTCTCCTACGAGCAGTACTTC
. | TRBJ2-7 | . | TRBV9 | CASSATGTTGYHEQYF | TGTGCCAGCAGCGCCACCGGGACTACAGGGTACCACGAGCAGTACTTC
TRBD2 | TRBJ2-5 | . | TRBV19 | CASSTRTSGGLVFETQYF | TGTGCCAGTAGTACGAGAACTAGCGGGGGCCTCGTTTTCGAGACCCAGTACTTC
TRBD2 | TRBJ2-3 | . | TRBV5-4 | CATNLRSGGSTDTQYF | TGTGCCACCAACCTCCGTAGCGGGGGGAGCACAGATACGCAGTATTTT
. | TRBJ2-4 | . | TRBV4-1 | CASSQDPYEATKNIQYF | TGCGCCAGCAGCCAAGATCCTTACGAGGCGACCAAAAACATTCAGTACTTC
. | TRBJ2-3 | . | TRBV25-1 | CASSAEDTQYF | TGTGCCAGCAGTGCAGAGGATACGCAGTATTTT
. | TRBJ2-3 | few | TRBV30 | CALPTGDTQYF | TGTGCCCTTCCAACGGGGGATACGCAGTATTTT
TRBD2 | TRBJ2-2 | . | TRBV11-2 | CASSLVRTGGGGELFF | TGTGCCAGCAGCTTAGTAAGGACCGGCGGGGGCGGGGAGCTGTTTTTT
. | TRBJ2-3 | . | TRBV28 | CASSSSGDTQYF | TGTGCCAGCAGTTCCTCAGGAGATACGCAGTATTTT
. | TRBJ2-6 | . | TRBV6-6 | CASSYSGSGANVLTF | TGTGCCAGCAGTTACAGTGGGTCTGGGGCCAACGTCCTGACTTTC
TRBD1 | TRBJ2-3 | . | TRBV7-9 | CASSLGDRGFGTDTQYF | TGTGCCAGCAGCTTAGGTGACAGGGGCTTTGGAACAGATACGCAGTATTTT
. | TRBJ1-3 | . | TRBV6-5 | CASSQGNRNTIYF | TGTGCCAGCAGTCAGGGTAATCGAAACACCATATATTTT
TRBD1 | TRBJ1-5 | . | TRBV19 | CASSIGGQGWQPQHF | TGTGCCAGTAGTATAGGGGGACAGGGGTGGCAGCCCCAGCATTTT
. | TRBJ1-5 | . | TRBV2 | CASSERTAANQPQHF | TGTGCCAGCAGTGAGAGGACAGCCGCAAATCAGCCCCAGCATTTT
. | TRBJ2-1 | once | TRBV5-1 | CASSLVGETYNEQFF | TGCGCCAGCAGCTTGGTAGGCGAAACCTACAATGAGCAGTTCTTC
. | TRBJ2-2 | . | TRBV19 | CASSLQGYTGELFF | TGTGCCAGTAGTTTACAGGGTTACACCGGGGAGCTGTTTTTT
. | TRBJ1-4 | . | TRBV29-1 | CSAAGGHSANEKLFF | TGCAGCGCCGCCGGGGGGCACTCAGCTAATGAAAAACTGTTTTTT
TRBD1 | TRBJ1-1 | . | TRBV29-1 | CSVSGTVGTEAFF | TGCAGCGTTAGCGGGACAGTAGGGACTGAAGCTTTCTTT
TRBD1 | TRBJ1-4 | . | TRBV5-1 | CASSWTGTNEKLFF | TGCGCCAGCAGCTGGACAGGGACTAATGAAAAACTGTTTTTT
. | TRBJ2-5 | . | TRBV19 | CASSYRETQYF | TGTGCCAGTAGTTATAGGGAGACCCAGTACTTC
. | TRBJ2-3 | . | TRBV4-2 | CASSQGGYVTDTQYF | TGTGCCAGCAGCCAAGGAGGATACGTCACAGATACGCAGTATTTT
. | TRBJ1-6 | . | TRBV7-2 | CASSLRSGGLGSPLHF | TGTGCCAGCAGCTTAAGATCGGGGGGTCTCGGGTCACCCCTCCACTTT
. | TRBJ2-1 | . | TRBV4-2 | CASSQVEVGHNEQFF | TGTGCCAGCAGCCAAGTGGAGGTGGGCCACAATGAGCAGTTCTTC